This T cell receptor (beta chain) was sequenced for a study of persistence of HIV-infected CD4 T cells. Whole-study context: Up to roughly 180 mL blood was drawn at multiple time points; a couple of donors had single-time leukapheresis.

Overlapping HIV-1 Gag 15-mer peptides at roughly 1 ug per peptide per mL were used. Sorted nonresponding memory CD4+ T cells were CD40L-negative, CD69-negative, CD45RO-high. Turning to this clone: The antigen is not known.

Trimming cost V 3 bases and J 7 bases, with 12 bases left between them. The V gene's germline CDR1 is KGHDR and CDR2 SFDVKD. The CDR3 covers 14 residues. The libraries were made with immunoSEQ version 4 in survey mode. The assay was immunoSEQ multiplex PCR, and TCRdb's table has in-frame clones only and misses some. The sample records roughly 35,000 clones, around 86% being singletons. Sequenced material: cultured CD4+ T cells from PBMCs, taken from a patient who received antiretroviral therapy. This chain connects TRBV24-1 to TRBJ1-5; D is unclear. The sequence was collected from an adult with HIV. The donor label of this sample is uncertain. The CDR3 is CATSDQTVPQPQHF. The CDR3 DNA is TGTGCCACCAGTGATCAAACGGTCCCCCAGCCCCAGCATTTT.